Described below is a single T cell receptor (beta chain) sequence and its context. This sample was included in a study of cytotoxic CD8 clonotypes in ibrutinib-treated CLL. Study-wide background: Investigators collected response samples after a median about 11 months of treatment, range 6 to 36. Per sample, productive templates averaged around 230,000 and productive rearrangements averaged 94,082.

The intended depth for sequencing was 1 in 200,000 to 1 in 1 million T cells. The assay was immunoSEQ multiplex PCR, and TCRdb's table has in-frame clones only and misses some. The sample yields approximately 35,000 clones, about 70% seen once. This clonotype originated in a human donor with chronic lymphocytic leukemia. The specimen was PBMCs, collected at disease progression, from a patient treated with ibrutinib.

The CDR3 sequence is CASSLGTANQPQHF. CDR3 in DNA: TGTGCCAGCAGCTTAGGGACCGCGAATCAGCCCCAGCATTTT. The V and J genes are TRBV7-9 and TRBJ1-5; D remains unclear. The germline gives CDR1 SEHNR, CDR2 FQNEAQ (reference sequence). V lost 1 base and J 4 bases, leaving 8 bases between the germline ends. This CDR3 comprises 14 residues.